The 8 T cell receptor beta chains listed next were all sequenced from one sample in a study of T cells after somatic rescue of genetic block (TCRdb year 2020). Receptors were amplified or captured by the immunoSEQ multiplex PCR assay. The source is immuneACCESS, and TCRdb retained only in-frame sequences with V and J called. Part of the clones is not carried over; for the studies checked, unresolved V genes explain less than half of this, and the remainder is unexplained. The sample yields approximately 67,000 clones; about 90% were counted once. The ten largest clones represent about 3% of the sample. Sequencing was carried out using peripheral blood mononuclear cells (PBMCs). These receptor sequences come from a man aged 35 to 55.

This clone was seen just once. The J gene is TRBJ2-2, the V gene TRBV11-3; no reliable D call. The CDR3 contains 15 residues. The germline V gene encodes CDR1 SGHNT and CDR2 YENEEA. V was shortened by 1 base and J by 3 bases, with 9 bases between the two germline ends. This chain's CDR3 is CASSLGRKYTGELFF. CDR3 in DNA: TGTGCCAGCAGCTTAGGCCGAAAGTACACCGGGGAGCTGTTTTTT.

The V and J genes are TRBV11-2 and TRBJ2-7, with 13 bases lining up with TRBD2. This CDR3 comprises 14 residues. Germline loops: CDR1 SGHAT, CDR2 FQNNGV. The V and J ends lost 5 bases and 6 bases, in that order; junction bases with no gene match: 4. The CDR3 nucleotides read TGTGCCAGCAGCGTACGACTAGCGGGAGGCGAGCAGTACTTC. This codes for CASSVRLAGGEQYF.

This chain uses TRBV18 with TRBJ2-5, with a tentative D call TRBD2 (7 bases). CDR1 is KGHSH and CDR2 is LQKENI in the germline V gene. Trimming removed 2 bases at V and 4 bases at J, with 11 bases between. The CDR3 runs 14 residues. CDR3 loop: CASSPSGGSETQYF. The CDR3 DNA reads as TGTGCCAGCTCACCATCGGGGGGCTCAGAGACCCAGTACTTC.

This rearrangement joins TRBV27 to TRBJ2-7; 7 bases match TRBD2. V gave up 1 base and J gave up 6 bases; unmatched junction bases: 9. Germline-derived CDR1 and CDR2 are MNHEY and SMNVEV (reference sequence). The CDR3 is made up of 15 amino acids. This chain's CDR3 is CASSLLPAPGGEQYF. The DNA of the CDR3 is TGTGCCAGCAGTTTATTGCCAGCGCCGGGAGGCGAGCAGTACTTC.

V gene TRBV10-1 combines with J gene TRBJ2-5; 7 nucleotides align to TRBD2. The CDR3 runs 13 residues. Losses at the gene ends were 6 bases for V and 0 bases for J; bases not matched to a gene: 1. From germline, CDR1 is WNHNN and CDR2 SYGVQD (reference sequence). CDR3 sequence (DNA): TGCGCCAGCAGCCGGGGGGACCAAGAGACCCAGTACTTC. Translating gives CASSRGDQETQYF.

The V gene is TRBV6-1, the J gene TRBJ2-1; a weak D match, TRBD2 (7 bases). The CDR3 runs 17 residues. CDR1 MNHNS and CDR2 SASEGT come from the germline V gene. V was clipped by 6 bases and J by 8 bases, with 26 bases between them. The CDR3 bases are TGTGCCAGCAGCGAAACTTTCGTGGGGGGGGGCCTCGATGAGCAGTTCTTC. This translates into CASSETFVGGGLDEQFF.

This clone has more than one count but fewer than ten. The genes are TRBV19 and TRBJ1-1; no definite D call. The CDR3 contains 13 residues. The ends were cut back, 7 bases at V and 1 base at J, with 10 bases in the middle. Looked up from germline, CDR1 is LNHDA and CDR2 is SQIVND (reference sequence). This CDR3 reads CASKGSQNTEAFF. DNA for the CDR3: TGTGCCAGTAAAGGAAGTCAGAACACTGAAGCTTTCTTT.

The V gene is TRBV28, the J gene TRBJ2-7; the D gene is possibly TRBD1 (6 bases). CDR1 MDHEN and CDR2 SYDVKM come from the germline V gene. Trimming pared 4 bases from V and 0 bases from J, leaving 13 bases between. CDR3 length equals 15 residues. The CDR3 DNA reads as TGTGCCAGCAGTTCTCGGACAGTCAGCTCCTACGAGCAGTACTTC. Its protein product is CASSSRTVSSYEQYF.